These T cell receptor beta chains were read from a single sample in a study of control samples from healthy donors and cancer patients. Method: immunoSEQ multiplex PCR; TCRdb's copy keeps in-frame clones and lacks some. The sample contains around 100,000 clones, approximately 84% of which appear only once. Specimen: blood. All receptors derive from a woman aged 50 to 60 in good health. Each CDR3 is given with its conserved first and last residue. The D gene is left open where the match is weak. For some rows the clone size is stated as once, few or many, or as a class when expanded; others skip it.

>.|TRBJ2-1|TRBV21-1|.
CASSKKKGFRDRSYNEQFF
TGTGCCAGCAGCAAAAAAAAGGGTTTCCGGGACAGGTCCTACAATGAGCAGTTCTTC
>.|TRBJ1-2|TRBV14|.
CASSQTFTGNGYTF
TGTGCCAGCAGCCAAACTTTCACAGGGAACGGCTACACCTTC
>.|TRBJ2-1|TRBV13|.
CASSWELVFYNEQFF
TGTGCCAGCAGCTGGGAGCTAGTCTTTTACAATGAGCAGTTCTTC
>.|TRBJ2-1|TRBV4-2|.
CASSQPLGQGSYNEQFF
TGTGCCAGCAGCCAACCCCTTGGGCAGGGCTCCTACAATGAGCAGTTCTTC
>TRBD2|TRBJ2-2|TRBV11-2|once
CASSLNSGGATGELFF
TGTGCCAGCAGCTTAAATAGCGGGGGGGCTACCGGGGAGCTGTTTTTT
>.|TRBJ2-3|TRBV3-1/TRBV3-2|few
CASSQEVAPHTQYF
TGTGCCAGCAGCCAAGAGGTAGCCCCCCATACGCAGTATTTT
>.|TRBJ1-1|TRBV18|few
CASSKEQQNTEAFF
TGTGCCAGCTCCAAAGAACAGCAGAACACTGAAGCTTTCTTT
>TRBD1|TRBJ1-5|TRBV7-3|.
CASARQGNQPQHF
TGTGCCAGCGCGAGACAGGGGAATCAGCCCCAGCATTTT
>.|TRBJ1-5|TRBV2|.
CAAGTGYNQPQHF
TGTGCAGCGGGGACGGGTTACAATCAGCCCCAGCATTTT
>TRBD1|TRBJ2-7|TRBV9|.
CASTPGPRGSYEQYF
TGTGCCAGCACCCCCGGACCCAGGGGGAGCTACGAGCAGTACTTC